These 13 T cell receptor beta chains share one sample of origin, sequenced in a study of T-cell reconstitution after alpha-beta-depleted transplantation in children. Unique molecular identifiers featured in how the TCRbeta library was prepared. One entry per CDR3 protein, called by TCRdb with MiXCR from the PCR reads. This sample carries under 300,000 distinct CDR3 sequences, approximately 10% of them seen once, and the ten largest clones take 20% to 25%. The sequences come from peripheral blood, collected 180 days after TCRalphabeta/CD19-depleted stem cell transplant. These TCRs come from a male patient between 2 and 10 years old who had a stem cell transplant for chronic granulomatous disease, so the T cells may come from the graft donor.

This clonotype was found many times. The CDR3 nucleotides read TGTGCCAGCAGCGGTAGGGACAGACCTACCAGCACAGATACGCAGTATTTT. Protein product: CASSGRDRPTSTDTQYF. This chain connects TRBV7-9 to TRBJ2-3; 7 bases align to TRBD1. This CDR3 region has 17 residues. Looked up from germline, CDR1 is SEHNR and CDR2 is FQNEAQ (reference sequence). Trimming cost V 5 bases and J 0 bases; bases outside gene matches: 11.

This clonotype was seen repeatedly, ten times or more. A read error may account for a junction end that differs from germline. The genes are TRBV27 and TRBJ2-1; D might be TRBD1 or TRBD2, each matching 6 bases. Germline values: CDR1 MNHEY, CDR2 SMNVEV (reference sequence). This CDR3 has 13 residues. CDR3 protein: CASSLGDPRGRVF. The DNA for the CDR3 is TGTGCCAGCAGTTTAGGGGACCCTCGGGGGCGGGTCTTC.

Ten or more counts support this clonotype. The genes are TRBV6-1 and TRBJ1-1; TRBD1 matches at 7 bases. Germline loops: CDR1 MNHNS, CDR2 SASEGT. The ends lost 7 bases at V and 1 base at J; junction bases unmatched: 6. The CDR3 has 14 amino acids. The CDR3 loop reads CASIATGWNTEAFF. The CDR3, as DNA: TGTGCCAGCATAGCGACAGGGTGGAACACTGAAGCTTTCTTT.

This clonotype was seen more than once but under ten times. V and J are TRBV30 and TRBJ1-1, with D possibly being TRBD1 (5 bases). The length of the CDR3 is 14 residues. Germline V gene lookup returns CDR1 GTSNPN and CDR2 SVGIG (reference sequence). Trimming cost V 7 bases and J 0 bases, with 15 bases left between them. CDR3: CAYPRDRLNTEAFF. The CDR3 region has the DNA TGTGCCTACCCCCGGGACCGACTGAACACTGAAGCTTTCTTT.

This clonotype was detected only a few times. The rearrangement links TRBV27 to TRBJ2-7, with D maybe TRBD2 (6 bases). Trimming took 2 bases from V and 1 from J, leaving 12 bases between them. Germline V gene lookup returns CDR1 MNHEY and CDR2 SMNVEV (reference sequence). The CDR3 contains 15 residues. CDR3 sequence (DNA): TGTGCCAGCAGTTTAGCTAGCGCTCAATCCTACGAGCAGTACTTC. Its protein product is CASSLASAQSYEQYF.

This clonotype was seen once. J is TRBJ1-2 and V is TRBV30; 8 bases map to TRBD1. The CDR3 sequence is 12 residues long. V dropped 2 bases and J dropped 7; count of bases not matched to a gene: 3. Germline CDR1 reads GTSNPN; CDR2 reads SVGIG (reference sequence). This CDR3 is CAWSPTGVGYTF. For the CDR3, the DNA is TGTGCCTGGAGTCCGACAGGGGTTGGCTACACCTTC.

This clonotype was observed many times. The rearrangement joins TRBV12-3 or TRBV12-4 to TRBJ1-5, with no clear D. With 4 bases removed from V and 2 bases from J, the gap between germline ends came to 15 bases. This CDR3 has 16 amino acids. As DNA, the CDR3 is TGTGCCAGCAGTTACCGAGTCGGATGGGGCAATCAGCCCCAGCATTTT. This sequence encodes CASSYRVGWGNQPQHF.

This clonotype was detected many times. The chain has TRBV12-3 or TRBV12-4 and TRBJ2-3; TRBD2 matches at 7 bases. Unmatched junction bases numbered 7, after V lost 4 bases and J lost 6 bases. The CDR3 runs to 14 residues. For the CDR3, the DNA is TGTGCCAGCAGTTGGCGACTAGCCGGGGATACGCAGTATTTT. This sequence encodes CASSWRLAGDTQYF.

This clonotype was seen many times. The V gene is TRBV28, the J gene TRBJ1-6; tentative D call: TRBD1 (6 bases). Germline-derived CDR1 and CDR2 are MDHEN and SYDVKM. This CDR3 is built from 15 residues. Trimming left V 6 bases short and J 0 bases short, with 9 bases between. Here the CDR3 reads CASRETGSYNSPLHF. The CDR3 DNA sequence: TGTGCCAGCAGAGAGACAGGCTCCTATAATTCACCCCTCCACTTT.

This sequence joins TRBV5-1 and TRBJ2-1, with D possibly matching TRBD1 (6 bases). V was clipped by 4 bases and J by 3 bases, with 17 bases between them. CDR1 and CDR2 from the germline V gene are SGHRS and YFSETQ. This CDR3 has 16 amino acids. CDR3 residues: CASSGGKDRIYNEQFF. DNA of the CDR3: TGCGCCAGCAGCGGGGGAAAGGACAGAATCTACAATGAGCAGTTCTTC.

Note on this clonotype: With a much larger clone just one base away, this may be a read error. The chain employs TRBV12-3 or TRBV12-4 and TRBJ2-1; tentatively, D is TRBD2 (5 bases). With 2 bases removed from V and 3 bases from J, the gap between germline ends came to 11 bases. This CDR3 has 15 residues. In DNA, the CDR3 is TGTGCCAGCAGTTTACGGCGGGTCGTCTACAATGAGCAGTTCTTC. This sequence encodes CASSLRRVVYNEQFF.

This clonotype was seen ten or more times. The chain uses TRBV4-2 and TRBJ2-4; D call uncertain. Trimming removed 0 bases at V and 0 bases at J, with 12 bases between. Looked up from germline, CDR1 is LGHNA and CDR2 is YNFKEQ. The length of the CDR3 is 17 residues. The CDR3 here is CASSQDRVGVAKNIQYF. CDR3 nucleotides: TGTGCCAGCAGCCAAGATCGCGTTGGCGTAGCCAAAAACATTCAGTACTTC.

As regards this clonotype: A single base separates this from a much larger clone, so it may be a read error. This chain links TRBV5-5 with TRBJ1-3; TRBD1 aligns across 10 bases. The CDR3 spans 17 residues. Germline V gene sequence: CDR1 SGHKS, CDR2 YYEKEE (reference sequence). CDR3 sequence (DNA): TGTGCCAGCAGCCCGGGACAGGGGAATGTTCGTCGAAACACCATATTTTTT. It specifies CASSPGQGNVRRNTIFF.